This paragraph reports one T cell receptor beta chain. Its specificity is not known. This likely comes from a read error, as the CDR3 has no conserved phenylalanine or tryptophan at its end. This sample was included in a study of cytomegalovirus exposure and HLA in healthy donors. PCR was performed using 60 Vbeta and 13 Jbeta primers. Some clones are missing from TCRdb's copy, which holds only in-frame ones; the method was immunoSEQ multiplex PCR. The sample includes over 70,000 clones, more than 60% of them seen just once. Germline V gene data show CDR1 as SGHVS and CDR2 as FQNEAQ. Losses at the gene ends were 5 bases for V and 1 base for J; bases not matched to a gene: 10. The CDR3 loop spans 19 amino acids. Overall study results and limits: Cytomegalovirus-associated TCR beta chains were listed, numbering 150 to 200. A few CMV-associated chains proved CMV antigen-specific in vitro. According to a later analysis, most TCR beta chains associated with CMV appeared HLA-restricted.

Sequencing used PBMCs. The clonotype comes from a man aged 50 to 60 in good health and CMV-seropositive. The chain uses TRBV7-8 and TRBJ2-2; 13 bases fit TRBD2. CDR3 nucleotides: TGTGCCAGCAGCCCGAGGACTAGCGGGAGCTCGTGGAACACCGGGGAGCTGTTTCTT. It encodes CASSPRTSGSSWNTGELFL.